The entry below describes one T cell receptor beta chain. Its antigen is still unknown. The data originate from a study of vaccination and CD4 T cells after COVID-19. Sequence data for DNA of cultured CD4+ T cells were generated by the Oncomine TCR Beta short-read assay. Genomic DNA from cultured CD4+ T cells was extracted. A single record per CDR3 protein comes from TCRdb applying MiXCR to the PCR reads. Of 15,000 or so distinct CDR3 sequences listed, around 46% are singletons. The treatment was: approximately nine-day PBMC culture with coronavirus spike peptide pools or control peptides (ViraFEST assay). Peptide pool stimulation in ViraFEST expanded antigen-specific T cells, whose TCRs were then sequenced. Study-level findings and limits: In convalescent patients, a median 86.3% of reactive clones appeared only post-vaccination.

The TCR originated in a human donor who had recovered from COVID-19. The sequenced sample consisted of CD4+ T cells from blood, cultured in vitro.

The CDR3 coding sequence is TGTGCCAGCAGTGAAAGGGGTGGGTGGGGCGCCCAGTACTTC. Its translation: CASSERGGWGAQYF. The rearrangement links TRBV6-1 to TRBJ2-5; D might be TRBD1 (5 bases). This CDR3 has 14 residues. V was trimmed by 2 bases and J by 9 bases, leaving 16 bases between them. Germline V gene sequence: CDR1 MNHNS, CDR2 SASEGT.